Following are 32 T cell receptor beta chains from one sample sequenced in a study of identical twins. MiXCR, applied by TCRdb to the 5' RACE reads, yields one record per CDR3 protein. This table holds about 530,000 distinct CDR3 sequences, around 22% found once. In addition, the sample was reused for a study of yellow fever vaccine responses in identical twins.

The sequencing sample was made of CD4+ T cells sorted from blood. Receptors originate from a woman in her late teens or twenties in good health.

In its sample, this clonotype was seen a few times. This rearrangement joins TRBV5-6 to TRBJ1-2; TRBD1 might be the D (6 bases). The CDR3 spans 14 residues. V lost 4 bases to trimming and J lost 3 bases, with 13 bases between them. In germline, CDR1 is SGHDT, CDR2 YYEEEE. CDR3 loop: CASSRRTVYYGYTF. The CDR3 coding sequence is TGTGCCAGCAGCCGGAGGACAGTTTACTATGGCTACACCTTC.

This clonotype was detected many times. J is TRBJ1-2 and V is TRBV20-1; D not resolved. V was pared by 4 bases and J by 1 base, with 13 bases between. CDR3 size: 14 residues. Looked up from germline, CDR1 is DFQATT and CDR2 is SNEGSKA (reference sequence). The CDR3 loop reads CSATPAGNNYGYTF. In nucleotides, the CDR3 is TGCAGTGCTACTCCGGCAGGCAATAACTATGGCTACACCTTC.

In this sample, this clonotype turned up a few times. The chain links TRBV4-1 to TRBJ2-3, with 9 nucleotides matching TRBD2. With 0 bases clipped from V and 3 bases from J, the junction kept 7 bases outside the gene matches. The germline CDR1 and CDR2 sequences are MGHRA and YSYEKL. The CDR3 covers 17 residues. The CDR3 spells CASSQEITGLATDTQYF. The DNA for the CDR3 is TGCGCCAGCAGCCAAGAAATCACGGGACTAGCAACAGATACGCAGTATTTT.

This clonotype came up a few times. This chain links TRBV24-1 with TRBJ1-4, with D maybe TRBD1 (6 bases). The germline V and J ends were trimmed by 10 bases and 2 bases, with 13 bases remaining between them. This CDR3 contains 14 residues. Germline CDR1 is KGHDR and CDR2 is SFDVKD. The CDR3 sequence: CATLLQGTNEKLFF. The CDR3 bases are TGTGCCACTCTCCTGCAGGGGACTAATGAAAAACTGTTTTTT.

This clonotype was recorded only once. The chain employs TRBV29-1 and TRBJ2-2; 11 bases match TRBD1. CDR1 and CDR2 from the germline V gene are SQVTM and ANQGSEA. The junction had 4 bases not matched to a gene; V was cut back by 6 bases and J by 4 bases. The CDR3 has 14 amino acids. CDR3 coding DNA: TGCAGCGTCCTTGGACAGGGGGCCACCGGGGAGCTGTTTTTT. Its protein is CSVLGQGATGELFF.

The chain links TRBV7-9 to TRBJ2-2; 7 bases are a match to TRBD1. V lost 5 bases, J lost 4 bases, and 7 bases stayed unmatched. Per germline, CDR1 SEHNR and CDR2 FQNEAQ (reference sequence). The CDR3 has 15 amino acids. CDR3 DNA: TGTGCCAGCAGCCAACAGGGGTTGGGCACCGGGGAGCTGTTTTTT. It is translated as CASSQQGLGTGELFF. Together with reference TRBV7-9 and TRBJ2-2, the CDR3 gives the full variable domain: DTGVSQNPRHKITKRGQNVTFRCDPISEHNRLYWYRQTLGQGPEFLTYFQNEAQLEKSRLLSDRFSAERPKGSFSTLEIQRTEQGDSAMYLCASSQQGLGTGELFFGEGSRLTVL.

This clonotype has just a few counts. CDR3: CASSLEVTSVNEQFF. CDR3 bases: TGTGCCAGCAGCTTAGAAGTGACTAGCGTCAATGAGCAGTTCTTC. This chain uses TRBV11-2 with TRBJ2-1; TRBD2 matches 8 bases. The V segment lost 0 bases and the J segment 6 bases; nucleotides outside the gene matches: 4. CDR3 length equals 15 residues. CDR1 is SGHAT, CDR2 FQNNGV, per germline.

The chain joins TRBV24-1 to TRBJ2-3, with 9 positions matching TRBD2. Germline-derived CDR1 and CDR2 are KGHDR and SFDVKD. The CDR3 is made up of 15 amino acids. V lost 2 bases and J lost 2; bases outside the gene matches: 1. CDR3 DNA: TGTGCCACCAGTGATTCTAGCGGGGCCACAGATACGCAGTATTTT. Translated, it gives CATSDSSGATDTQYF.

This clonotype was seen a few times. J is TRBJ2-7 and V is TRBV10-3; the match to TRBD1 covers 8 bases. Germline-derived CDR1 and CDR2 are ENHRY and SYGVKD. The V and J ends lost 3 bases and 3 bases, in that order; junction bases with no gene match: 7. The CDR3 extends over 15 amino acids. The CDR3 nucleotides are TGTGCCATCAGTGACCTAGGACAGGGTAGCTACGAGCAGTACGTC. It specifies CAISDLGQGSYEQYV.

Only a few counts were recorded for this clonotype. The chain links TRBV20-1 to TRBJ2-7; D possibly corresponds to TRBD1 (6 bases). The CDR3 extends over 16 amino acids. V was clipped by 3 bases and J by 3 bases, with 21 bases between them. Looked up from germline, CDR1 is DFQATT and CDR2 is SNEGSKA (reference sequence). The CDR3 nucleotides are TGCAGTGCTAGCTCATGGGCGGGCGGACAGTTCTACGAGCAGTACTTC. This encodes CSASSWAGGQFYEQYF.

This clonotype was detected only once. V gene TRBV20-1 combines with J gene TRBJ1-2; D is uncertain. Trimming removed 0 bases at V and 5 bases at J, with 13 bases between. The CDR3 contains 14 residues. The V gene's germline CDR1 is DFQATT and CDR2 SNEGSKA (reference sequence). The CDR3 bases are TGCAGTGCTAGAGATCCTTCACGGATTTATGGCTACACCTTC. Protein sequence: CSARDPSRIYGYTF.

This clonotype came up a few times. CDR3 DNA: TGTGCCAGCAGTTTGCAACAGATACATCAGCCCCAGCATTTT. Amino acids: CASSLQQIHQPQHF. This sequence joins TRBV28 and TRBJ1-5, with D unclear. V lost 3 bases to trimming and J lost 5 bases, with 11 bases between them. The CDR3 spans 14 residues. Germline V gene lookup returns CDR1 MDHEN and CDR2 SYDVKM.

This clonotype was counted between two and nine times. The chain carries TRBV20-1 and TRBJ2-5; D is uncertain. CDR1 DFQATT and CDR2 SNEGSKA come from the germline V gene (reference sequence). V lost 7 bases and J 2 bases, leaving 14 bases between the germline ends. The CDR3 has 13 residues. The CDR3 DNA reads TGCAGTGTCCCCTCGACCCTACAAGAGACCCAGTACTTC. The encoded protein is CSVPSTLQETQYF.

The gene calls are TRBV6-2 or TRBV6-3 and TRBJ2-6; TRBD1 matches 7 bases. V lost 5 bases to trimming and J lost 4 bases; unmatched junction nucleotides: 5. The germline CDR1 and CDR2 sequences are MNHEY and SVGEGT. CDR3 size: 15 residues. The CDR3 sequence: CASSPTGAGANVLTF. The CDR3 bases are TGTGCCAGCAGTCCCACAGGGGCCGGGGCCAACGTCCTGACTTTC.

This chain connects TRBV10-1 to TRBJ2-1, with D possibly called TRBD1 or TRBD2 (5 bases each). CDR3 size: 15 residues. CDR1 and CDR2 (germline): WNHNN, SYGVQD (reference sequence). V dropped 2 bases and J dropped 8 bases, with 16 bases sitting between them. The CDR3 sequence: CASSEAPGPSHEQFF. The CDR3 bases are TGCGCCAGCAGTGAGGCTCCGGGACCAAGCCATGAGCAGTTCTTC.

This chain joins TRBV3-1 and TRBJ1-4; TRBD1 aligns across 7 bases. This CDR3 spans 15 amino acids. J gave up 2 bases and V 2 bases, and 2 bases lay outside the gene matches. Germline V lookup: CDR1 LGHDT, CDR2 YNNKEL (reference sequence). The CDR3 sequence is CASSQTTGTNEKLFF. Written as DNA, the CDR3 is TGTGCCAGCAGCCAAACGACAGGGACTAATGAAAAACTGTTTTTT.

The rearrangement joins TRBV20-1 to TRBJ2-3; 7 bases agree with TRBD1. The CDR3 is 14 amino acids. V lost 7 bases to trimming and J lost 6 bases; unmatched junction nucleotides: 13. Germline V gene lookup returns CDR1 DFQATT and CDR2 SNEGSKA (reference sequence). In DNA form, the CDR3 reads TGCAGTGGTCTCGACAGGGATGAAATTGATACGCAGTATTTT. Translated, it gives CSGLDRDEIDTQYF.

The V call is TRBV5-1, the J call TRBJ1-2; 8 nucleotides agree with TRBD1. V was clipped by 4 bases and J by 1 base; unmatched bases: 12. Looked up from germline, CDR1 is SGHRS and CDR2 is YFSETQ. This CDR3 comprises 17 residues. CDR3 amino acids: CASSPDRAEGINYGYTF. DNA of the CDR3: TGCGCCAGCAGCCCGGACAGGGCCGAGGGGATTAACTATGGCTACACCTTC. Drawing the rest from reference TRBV5-1 and TRBJ1-2, the complete variable domain is KAGVTQTPRYLIKTRGQQVTLSCSPISGHRSVSWYQQTPGQGLQFLFEYFSETQRNKGNFPGRFSGRQFSNSRSEMNVSTLELGDSALYLCASSPDRAEGINYGYTFGSGTRLTVV.

V usage is TRBV10-3 and J usage is TRBJ2-7; D ambiguous. V gave up 3 bases and J gave up 2 bases, with 8 bases separating them. The CDR3 has 13 amino acids. Germline V lookup: CDR1 ENHRY, CDR2 SYGVKD. The CDR3 DNA reads as TGTGCCATCAGTGATTCCGGAACCTACGAGCAGTACGTC. Protein sequence: CAISDSGTYEQYV.

This clonotype appeared a few times. This chain joins TRBV10-3 and TRBJ1-1, with D unclear. In germline, CDR1 is ENHRY, CDR2 SYGVKD. CDR3 length: 14 residues. V lost 0 bases to trimming and J lost 0 bases, with 5 bases between them. CDR3 loop: CAISESAMNTEAFF. The CDR3 DNA sequence: TGTGCCATCAGTGAGTCTGCGATGAACACTGAAGCTTTCTTT.

This clonotype was seen only a few times. The genes are TRBV12-3 or TRBV12-4 and TRBJ2-7; unclear D gene. V was clipped by 1 base and J by 2 bases, with 12 bases between them. The CDR3 contains 15 residues. The CDR3 spells CASSLVGDTTYEQYF. Here the CDR3 DNA reads TGTGCCAGCAGTTTAGTTGGGGATACAACCTACGAGCAGTACTTC.

This clonotype was counted between two and nine times. This CDR3 is CASSSDREAGELFF. CDR3 nucleotides: TGTGCCAGCAGCTCGGACAGGGAGGCCGGGGAGCTGTTTTTT. This chain uses TRBV11-2 with TRBJ2-2, with 8 bases identical to TRBD1. Germline CDR1 and CDR2: SGHAT and FQNNGV. V lost 4 bases, J lost 6 bases, and 4 bases stayed unmatched. The CDR3 covers 14 residues.

The CDR3 coding sequence is TGTGCCAGCAGCAACGGACAGGGAGGAACCTACAATGAGCAGTTCTTC. Residues: CASSNGQGGTYNEQFF. V gene TRBV12-3 or TRBV12-4 combines with J gene TRBJ2-1; 8 nucleotides agree with TRBD1. The ends lost 6 bases at V and 2 bases at J; junction bases unmatched: 9. The CDR3 consists of 16 residues.

The chain is built from TRBV12-3 or TRBV12-4 and TRBJ2-1; the D is unclear. V was trimmed by 7 bases and J by 7 bases, leaving 23 bases between them. The CDR3 spans 16 residues. The CDR3 sequence is CASTQVGPSIRNEQFF. The CDR3 region has the DNA TGTGCCAGCACCCAGGTGGGCCCCTCGATCCGGAATGAGCAGTTCTTC.

The chain joins TRBV10-3 to TRBJ2-7; 11 nucleotides align to TRBD1. With 10 bases clipped from V and 2 bases from J, the junction kept 4 bases outside the gene matches. The V gene's germline CDR1 is ENHRY and CDR2 SYGVKD. The CDR3 length is 13 residues. The DNA of the CDR3 is TGTGCCACAGGGACAGGGGGACCCTACGAGCAGTACGTC. This translates into CATGTGGPYEQYV.

This chain uses TRBV19 with TRBJ2-7, with TRBD1 matching over 10 bases. This CDR3 is 14 amino acids long. The V segment lost 6 bases and the J segment 3 bases; nucleotides outside the gene matches: 5. Germline assignment: CDR1 LNHDA and CDR2 SQIVND (reference sequence). In nucleotides, the CDR3 is TGTGCCAGTAGGAGGACAGGGGGGTTCTACGAGCAGTACTTC. Translated, it gives CASRRTGGFYEQYF.

A remark on this clonotype: The junction differs from germline at one of its ends, possibly a read error. The gene calls are TRBV12-3 or TRBV12-4 and TRBJ2-7; D remains unclear. This CDR3 comprises 12 residues. The CDR3 nucleotides are TGTGCCTGCAGTTTTATAGACTACGAGCAGTACTTC. Translating it yields CACSFIDYEQYF.

The genes are TRBV20-1 and TRBJ1-1; D uncertain. Germline V CDR1 and CDR2: DFQATT, SNEGSKA (reference sequence). There are 13 residues in the CDR3. Deletions cut 5 bases from V and 5 bases from J, with 15 bases between. The CDR3 DNA sequence: TGCAGTGCTGATGAACTTGGAGGGACTGAAGCTTTCTTT. Protein product: CSADELGGTEAFF.

This clonotype was counted only a few times. J is TRBJ1-6 and V is TRBV2; D unclear. V lost 1 base and J 7 bases, leaving 11 bases between the germline ends. The germline gives CDR1 SNHLY, CDR2 FYNNEI. The CDR3 totals 15 residues. The CDR3 coding sequence is TGTGCCAGCAGTGAAGTTTACTCCGAGAATTCACCCCTCCACTTT. This codes for CASSEVYSENSPLHF.

This clonotype was counted ten times or more. V and J are TRBV7-6 and TRBJ2-5; 8 bases fit TRBD2. Losses at the gene ends were 1 base for V and 7 bases for J; bases not matched to a gene: 17. Germline values: CDR1 SGHVS, CDR2 FNYEAQ. The CDR3 has 18 amino acids. CDR3 bases: TGTGCCAGCAGCTTAGGGTCGCGGCTAGCGGGTGTATCTGGGACCCAGTACTTC. Its protein product is CASSLGSRLAGVSGTQYF. The full variable domain, rest sourced from reference TRBV7-6 and TRBJ2-5, is GAGVSQSPRYKVTKRGQDVALRCDPISGHVSLYWYRQALGQGPEFLTYFNYEAQQDKSGLPNDRFSAERPEGSISTLTIQRTEQRDSAMYRCASSLGSRLAGVSGTQYFGPGTRLLVL.

The chain carries TRBV28 and TRBJ1-2, with 7 bases matching TRBD1. This CDR3 comprises 15 residues. With 6 bases clipped from V and 5 bases from J, the junction kept 12 bases outside the gene matches. The germline V gene has CDR1 MDHEN and CDR2 SYDVKM. As DNA, the CDR3 is TGTGCCAGCAGGCCTAGGCGACAGGGATGGTATGGCTACACCTTC. It is translated as CASRPRRQGWYGYTF.

This sequence joins TRBV5-6 and TRBJ1-1; D uncertain. The CDR3 is 14 residues long. Between the trimmed V and J ends, which lost 4 bases and 6 bases, there was a span of 16 bases. The germline CDR1 and CDR2 sequences are SGHDT and YYEEEE. This CDR3 is CASSQPSGLSEAFF. DNA of the CDR3: TGTGCCAGCAGCCAACCCAGTGGTCTGTCTGAAGCTTTCTTT.